This T cell receptor (beta chain) originates from a study of Graves' ophthalmopathy and Graves' hyperthyroidism. Study context: Hyperthyroidism is called stable when no ophthalmopathy develops within 18 months of follow-up. Study-level points and caveats: In blood appeared most of the expanded thyroid clonotypes whose frequency exceeded 0.001.

Trimming stripped 0 bases from V and 4 bases from J, with 15 bases between. From germline, CDR1 is WSHSY and CDR2 SAAADI. There are 16 residues in the CDR3. The sample holds many counts of this clonotype. Its cognate antigen is unknown. The authors amplified TCR beta CDR3 regions, and they did so from RNA transcripts for repertoire sequencing. Second-round multiplex PCR came after a first-round RT-PCR that employed HTBI primers. TCRdb itself ran the multiplex PCR reads through MiXCR, one entry per CDR3 protein. Among approximately 1.2 million distinct CDR3 sequences, roughly 35% were seen once, and the ten largest hold 11%. Only newly diagnosed hyperthyroidism patients aged 18 to 65, with under 2 months' duration, were enrolled. Establishment of the diagnosis relied upon clinical symptoms, serum thyroxine, TRAb, thyroid ultrasound and orbital computed tomography.

This TCR was sampled from an adult man with Graves' hyperthyroidism. The chain is built from TRBV10-2 and TRBJ1-2, with D unresolved. The sample taken for sequencing was peripheral blood or thyroid tissue (not recorded which). CDR3 protein: CASSESTAVPGYGYTF. DNA of the CDR3: TGCGCCAGCAGTGAGTCAACAGCGGTTCCCGGCTATGGCTACACCTTC.